The 29 T cell receptor beta chains below were found in one sample sequenced in a study of identical twins. TCRdb re-called the 5' RACE reads through MiXCR, storing one row per CDR3 protein. The data hold a few hundred thousand distinct CDR3 sequences, with 9.6% observed a single time. These records were also assigned to another study, of yellow fever vaccine responses in identical twins.

The sequencing input was PBMCs. Every receptor here comes from a woman in her late teens or twenties in good health.

A few counts support this clonotype. The V gene is TRBV18, the J gene TRBJ2-5, with 7 bases that match TRBD1. With V trimmed by 0 bases and J by 4 bases, 5 bases remained unmatched. Germline loops: CDR1 KGHSH, CDR2 LQKENI. CDR3 length equals 15 residues. The CDR3, as DNA: TGTGCCAGCTCACCACCCGACAGGGCGAGAGAGACCCAGTACTTC. Translating it yields CASSPPDRARETQYF.

This clonotype was recorded many times. The gene calls are TRBV6-1 and TRBJ1-5; 10 nucleotides match TRBD1. The J segment lost 2 bases and the V segment lost 7 bases, leaving 11 bases of the junction unmatched. CDR3 length: 17 residues. The germline V gene encodes CDR1 MNHNS and CDR2 SASEGT. The CDR3 DNA follows: TGTGCCAGCACACAAAAGGGACAGGGGATGGGCAATCAGCCCCAGCATTTT. Amino acid sequence: CASTQKGQGMGNQPQHF.

This clonotype was counted many times. The chain links TRBV2 to TRBJ2-1; D might be TRBD2 (6 bases). Per the germline V gene, CDR1 is SNHLY and CDR2 is FYNNEI. This CDR3 region has 13 residues. V lost 4 bases to trimming and J lost 4 bases, with 8 bases between them. For the CDR3, the DNA is TGTGCCAGCAGTGGGGACTTGTACAATGAGCAGTTCTTC. This gives the protein CASSGDLYNEQFF.

There are many counts of this clonotype. This chain joins TRBV18 and TRBJ2-2; 11 bases are shared with TRBD2. The CDR3 spans 16 residues. The V segment lost 3 bases and the J segment 4 bases; nucleotides outside the gene matches: 4. Germline V gene lookup returns CDR1 KGHSH and CDR2 LQKENI. Here the CDR3 DNA reads TGTGCCAGCTCACCTTCACTAGCGGGAGTCACCGGGGAGCTGTTTTTT. Protein product: CASSPSLAGVTGELFF.

This clonotype was counted a few times. The chain has TRBV5-1 and TRBJ2-1, with 8 bases aligning to TRBD2. The CDR3 loop spans 14 amino acids. J gave up 6 bases and V 3 bases, and 5 bases lay outside the gene matches. CDR1 SGHRS and CDR2 YFSETQ come from the germline V gene. CDR3 in DNA: TGCGCCAGCAGCTACGGGGGGGCCGCCAATGAGCAGTTCTTC. This sequence encodes CASSYGGAANEQFF.

There are many counts of this clonotype. Germline is not matched at one junction end, which may reflect a read error. The V call is TRBV3-1, the J call TRBJ2-3; 8 bases map to TRBD2. CDR1 is LGHDT and CDR2 is YNNKEL in the germline V gene (reference sequence). The CDR3 is 13 residues long. The CDR3 DNA follows: TGTGCCAGCAGCCAAGAGGAGACTAGCGATTCCCAATTT. It encodes CASSQEETSDSQF.

The chain is built from TRBV20-1 and TRBJ2-1; D call uncertain. Germline CDR1 DFQATT, CDR2 SNEGSKA (reference sequence). Trimming shortened V by 6 bases and J by 0 bases, and 12 bases separated the two germline ends. CDR3 length: 14 residues. The DNA of the CDR3 is TGCAGTGCGCCCCTACGGAGCTCCTACAATGAGCAGTTCTTC. Translation: CSAPLRSSYNEQFF.

This clonotype was seen ten or more times. V gene TRBV29-1 combines with J gene TRBJ2-3, with 10 positions matching TRBD1. The CDR3 has 16 residues. Unmatched junction bases numbered 11, after V lost 4 bases and J lost 4 bases. Germline V lookup: CDR1 SQVTM, CDR2 ANQGSEA. The CDR3 spells CSVALGGQGRSDTQYF. CDR3 sequence (DNA): TGCAGCGTTGCCCTCGGGGGACAGGGGCGCTCAGATACGCAGTATTTT.

This clonotype was observed a handful of times. Just one base apart from a much larger clone, this may be a read error. The chain links TRBV12-3 or TRBV12-4 to TRBJ1-1, with D unresolved. This CDR3 is 13 amino acids long. The CDR3 loop is CATSNSGRGEAFF. The CDR3 DNA follows: TGTGCCACCAGTAACTCAGGACGGGGAGAAGCTTTCTTT.

The genes are TRBV4-2 and TRBJ1-6; 9 nucleotides match TRBD1. Trimming removed 1 base from V and 8 bases from J; junction bases left unmatched: 0. The CDR3 spans 14 residues. CDR1 is LGHNA, CDR2 YNFKEQ, per germline. DNA for the CDR3: TGTGCCAGCAGCCAAGGGGACAGGGATTCACCCCTCCACTTT. Translated, it gives CASSQGDRDSPLHF.

The chain employs TRBV6-1 and TRBJ2-7, with D hard to call. V was clipped by 10 bases and J by 4 bases, with 20 bases between them. The germline V gene has CDR1 MNHNS and CDR2 SASEGT. This CDR3 is built from 14 residues. CDR3 in DNA: TGTGCCACCGTGAAAGGTTCTGGGGTGTACGAGCAGTACTTC. As protein: CATVKGSGVYEQYF.

This clonotype was seen a few times. The rearrangement links TRBV4-3 to TRBJ2-1, with 7 bases that match TRBD1. This CDR3 spans 16 amino acids. J was trimmed by 10 bases and V by 2 bases; bases with no gene match: 14. Germline-derived CDR1 and CDR2 are LGHNA and YSLEER. The CDR3 here is CASSQTPGQPGLEQFF. CDR3 in DNA: TGCGCCAGCAGCCAAACCCCGGGACAGCCGGGATTAGAGCAGTTCTTC.

This clonotype was recorded at least ten times. The rearrangement joins TRBV5-1 to TRBJ2-7, with 7 nucleotides matching TRBD2. Germline V gene sequence: CDR1 SGHRS, CDR2 YFSETQ. The CDR3 spans 15 residues. Trimming took 0 bases from V and 2 from J; bases not matched to a gene: 5. CDR3 nucleotides: TGCGCCAGCAGCTTGGAGGGGACTACGCCCTACGAGCAGTACTTC. Its translation: CASSLEGTTPYEQYF.

J is TRBJ2-2 and V is TRBV6-2 or TRBV6-3, with D uncertain. V dropped 6 bases and J dropped 3 bases, with 8 bases sitting between them. From germline, CDR1 is MNHEY and CDR2 SVGEGT. The CDR3 runs 13 residues. Here the CDR3 reads CASRSRDTGELFF. In nucleotides, the CDR3 is TGTGCCAGCAGATCCCGGGACACCGGGGAGCTGTTTTTT.

This clonotype was found many times. The chain recombines TRBV6-2 or TRBV6-3 with TRBJ2-3, with no clear D. Germline V gene data show CDR1 as MNHEY and CDR2 as SVGEGT. This CDR3 contains 14 residues. Trimming took 6 bases from V and 2 from J, leaving 12 bases between them. CDR3 sequence reads: CASSQVESTDTQYF. The CDR3 DNA is TGTGCCAGCAGCCAGGTGGAATCCACAGATACGCAGTATTTT.

This clonotype was seen a handful of times. The chain carries TRBV6-1 and TRBJ1-5; D may be TRBD1 (5 bases). The length of the CDR3 is 16 residues. Germline CDR1 MNHNS, CDR2 SASEGT. The V end was cut by 6 bases, the J end by 3 bases, with 18 bases between. CDR3 loop: CASRGQGVGNNQPQHF. The CDR3 coding sequence is TGTGCCAGCAGGGGGCAAGGGGTAGGGAACAATCAGCCCCAGCATTTT.

This clonotype was counted ten times or more. The chain uses TRBV29-1 and TRBJ2-2, with D perhaps TRBD1 or TRBD2 (7 bases each). V was trimmed by 5 bases and J by 5 bases, leaving 12 bases between them. The CDR3 contains 13 residues. Per germline, CDR1 SQVTM and CDR2 ANQGSEA. For the CDR3, the DNA is TGCAGCGTTAACAGGGGAGGGACCGGGGAGCTGTTTTTT. Translating it yields CSVNRGGTGELFF.

CDR3 region: CSVIHRDRGNEQFF. The CDR3 DNA reads TGCAGCGTGATCCACCGGGACAGGGGCAATGAGCAGTTCTTC. This rearrangement joins TRBV29-1 to TRBJ2-1; 10 bases agree with TRBD1. Unmatched junction bases numbered 8, after V lost 6 bases and J lost 6 bases. This CDR3 comprises 14 residues. Germline CDR1 is SQVTM and CDR2 is ANQGSEA.

This clonotype was seen a handful of times. V and J are TRBV4-2 and TRBJ2-7, with D perhaps matching TRBD2 (7 bases). The V end lost 1 base, the J end lost 4 bases, and 17 bases lay between the germline ends. CDR3 length: 16 amino acids. Germline CDR1 LGHNA, CDR2 YNFKEQ. In DNA form, the CDR3 reads TGTGCCAGCAGCCAAGGGCTGGCGGGGGCGGTATACGAGCAGTACTTC. It yields the protein CASSQGLAGAVYEQYF.

The V and J genes are TRBV3-1 and TRBJ2-7; unclear D gene. The germline gives CDR1 LGHDT, CDR2 YNNKEL (reference sequence). This CDR3 contains 13 residues. V was clipped by 4 bases and J by 5 bases, with 12 bases between them. The CDR3 nucleotides are TGTGCCAGCAGCCCAAGTGGAAAGCACGAGCAGTACTTC. Amino acids: CASSPSGKHEQYF.

This clonotype was found many times. The V and J genes are TRBV28 and TRBJ2-1; TRBD2 aligns across 11 bases. V shed 6 bases, J shed 7 bases, and the junction held 8 bases outside the gene matches. This CDR3 is built from 15 residues. CDR1 is MDHEN, CDR2 SYDVKM, per germline. The CDR3 is CASRQLRTSGNEQFF. CDR3 DNA: TGTGCCAGCAGGCAGCTCCGGACTAGCGGGAATGAGCAGTTCTTC.

Regarding this clonotype: The junction departs from the called germline gene at one end, perhaps through a read error. The CDR3 region has the DNA TGTGCCAGCAGATTGGTGTACAATGAGCAGTTCTTC. Its translation is CASRLVYNEQFF. V is TRBV5-6 and J is TRBJ2-1; the D is unclear. Germline loops: CDR1 SGHDT, CDR2 YYEEEE. This CDR3 spans 12 amino acids.

This clonotype came up many times. V gene TRBV5-1 combines with J gene TRBJ2-5; weak D call: TRBD2 (6 bases). V was cut by 4 bases and J by 0 bases, with 13 bases left in between. CDR3 length: 15 residues. CDR1 and CDR2 (germline): SGHRS, YFSETQ. As DNA, the CDR3 is TGCGCCAGCAGCCATAATGCGGGGAACCAAGAGACCCAGTACTTC. It yields the protein CASSHNAGNQETQYF.

This clonotype was detected many times. This chain joins TRBV4-2 and TRBJ1-1; tentatively, D is TRBD1 (6 bases). Trimming removed 8 bases from V and 3 bases from J, with 28 bases in between. The CDR3 extends over 18 amino acids. Germline V gene sequence: CDR1 LGHNA, CDR2 YNFKEQ. CDR3 in amino acids: CASRVAEKQGRTYTEAFF. The CDR3 bases are TGTGCCAGCCGAGTCGCGGAGAAACAGGGAAGGACCTACACTGAAGCTTTCTTT.

This clonotype was seen only a few times. The rearrangement links TRBV6-2 or TRBV6-3 to TRBJ1-6; perhaps TRBD1 as D (6 bases). With 2 bases removed from V and 5 bases from J, the gap between germline ends came to 10 bases. The CDR3 runs 15 residues. Germline V gene data show CDR1 as MNHEY and CDR2 as SVGEGT. CDR3 coding DNA: TGTGCCAGCAGTTACCCACAGGGAAATAATTCACCCCTCCACTTT. Its translation is CASSYPQGNNSPLHF.

This clonotype was seen at least ten times. The genes are TRBV5-1 and TRBJ2-2; 7 nucleotides line up with TRBD1. The CDR3 contains 16 residues. Germline trimming cut 4 bases from V and 5 bases from J; bases unmatched to any gene: 11. The germline CDR1 and CDR2 sequences are SGHRS and YFSETQ. This CDR3 reads CASSTTQGVGTGELFF. As DNA, the CDR3 is TGCGCCAGCAGCACCACGCAGGGGGTTGGAACCGGGGAGCTGTTTTTT.

In this sample, this clonotype turned up a few times. V usage is TRBV29-1 and J usage is TRBJ2-2; 8 bases match TRBD2. Germline lookup yields CDR1 SQVTM and CDR2 ANQGSEA. The length of the CDR3 is 16 residues. Unmatched junction bases numbered 7, after V lost 4 bases and J lost 0 bases. CDR3 region: CSVVSASGPNTGELFF. The CDR3 DNA follows: TGCAGCGTTGTCAGTGCTAGCGGGCCGAACACCGGGGAGCTGTTTTTT.

V gene TRBV20-1 combines with J gene TRBJ2-2; maybe TRBD2 (5 bases). Germline CDR1 DFQATT, CDR2 SNEGSKA (reference sequence). The V gene lost 3 bases and the J gene lost 6 bases, with 14 bases spanning the gap. The CDR3 is 14 residues long. CDR3 sequence reads: CSARDPGGPGELFF. The CDR3 DNA follows: TGCAGTGCTAGGGACCCCGGAGGCCCCGGGGAGCTGTTTTTT.

In its sample, this clonotype was seen a few times. The chain recombines TRBV5-1 with TRBJ1-1; D is unresolved. V shed 0 bases and J shed 3 bases, with 18 bases lying between them. Germline CDR1 SGHRS, CDR2 YFSETQ. The CDR3 has 17 amino acids. The CDR3 region is CASSLGEAVLLHTEAFF. As DNA, the CDR3 is TGCGCCAGCAGCTTGGGAGAGGCCGTGTTGCTGCACACTGAAGCTTTCTTT.